This T cell receptor (beta chain) was recovered during a study of T cells after yellow fever vaccination. Study-wide results and limits: Peaking on day 5 versus 15, the secondary response was faster but weaker.

One entry per CDR3 protein, called by TCRdb with MiXCR from the 5' RACE reads. Among approximately 250,000 distinct CDR3 sequences listed, over 6.5% were seen once. Comment on this clonotype: What it binds is not known.

This CDR3 is 14 amino acids long. CDR1 is SGDLS, CDR2 YYNGEE, per germline. Trimming pared 0 bases from V and 7 bases from J, leaving 12 bases between. This receptor was taken from a man aged 25-45 years who received the YFV17D yellow fever vaccine. The chain is built from TRBV9 and TRBJ2-3; D unclear. Sequenced here: CD4+ T cells sorted from PBMCs, sampled on the day of the yellow fever booster vaccination. The CDR3: CASSVVGDTHTQYF. For the CDR3, the DNA is TGTGCCAGCAGCGTAGTAGGCGACACTCATACGCAGTATTTT.